This TCR beta chain was observed in a study of T cell responses to AZD1222 COVID-19 vaccine. Study-wide results and caveats: The sample set comprised mostly white British donors with more females, and clonal diversity was possibly underestimated. Following two doses of AZD1222, Spike-specific TCR breadth and depth rose.

The study pooled second doses at about 4 or about 12 weeks. Germline CDR1 reads MNHNS; CDR2 reads SASEGT. Trimming cost V 2 bases and J 3 bases, with 11 bases left between them. The CDR3 extends over 14 amino acids. The protocol was immunoSEQ multiplex PCR, while the TCRdb copy is restricted to in-frame clones and leaves out a portion. The table has approximately 150,000 clones, about 90% seen once. On this clone itself: Antigen unknown.

J is TRBJ2-7 and V is TRBV6-1, with no clear D. The receptor's source is an adult who received the AZD1222 COVID-19 vaccine. This material consisted of peripheral blood, taken 28 days after the second AZD1222 dose. CDR3 in DNA: TGTGCCAGCAGTGAACCCGTTATCGGCTACGAGCAGTACTTC. Its translation: CASSEPVIGYEQYF.